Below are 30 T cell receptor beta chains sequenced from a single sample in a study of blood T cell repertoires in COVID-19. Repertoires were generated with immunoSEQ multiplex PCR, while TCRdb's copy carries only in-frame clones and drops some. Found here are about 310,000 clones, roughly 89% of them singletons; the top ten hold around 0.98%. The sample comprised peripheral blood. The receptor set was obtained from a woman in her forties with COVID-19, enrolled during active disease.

In nucleotides, the CDR3 is TGTGCCAGCAGGAAGAAGGCGGCCTCTGGAAACACCATATATTTT. It is translated as CASRKKAASGNTIYF. This chain uses TRBV6-5 with TRBJ1-3; the D is unclear. Trimming removed 6 bases at V and 0 bases at J, with 12 bases between. Germline V CDR1 and CDR2: MNHEY, SVGAGI. This CDR3 has 15 amino acids.

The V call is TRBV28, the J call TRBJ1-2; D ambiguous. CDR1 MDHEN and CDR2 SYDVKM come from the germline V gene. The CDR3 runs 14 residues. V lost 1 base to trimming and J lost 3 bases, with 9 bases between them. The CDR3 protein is CASSLYLVDYGYTF. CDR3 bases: TGTGCCAGCAGTTTATATCTTGTAGACTATGGCTACACCTTC.

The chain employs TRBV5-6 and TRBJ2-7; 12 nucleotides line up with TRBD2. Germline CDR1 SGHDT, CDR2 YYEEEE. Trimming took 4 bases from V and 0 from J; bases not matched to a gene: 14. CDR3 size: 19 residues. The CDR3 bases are TGTGCCAGCAGCACGGGGGTGGGACTAGCGGGCCCAGTCTCCTACGAGCAGTACTTC. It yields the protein CASSTGVGLAGPVSYEQYF.

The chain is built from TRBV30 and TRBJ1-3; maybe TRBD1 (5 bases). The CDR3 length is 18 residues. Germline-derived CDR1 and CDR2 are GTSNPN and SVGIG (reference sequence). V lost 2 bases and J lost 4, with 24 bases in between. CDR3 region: CAWSLDSWVSGEGNTIYF. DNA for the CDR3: TGTGCCTGGAGTCTCGACAGCTGGGTGTCTGGTGAAGGAAACACCATATATTTT.

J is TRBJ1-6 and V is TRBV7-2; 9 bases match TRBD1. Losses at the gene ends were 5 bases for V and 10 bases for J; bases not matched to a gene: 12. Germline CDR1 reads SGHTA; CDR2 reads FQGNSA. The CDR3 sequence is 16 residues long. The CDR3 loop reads CASSPRSGQGGSPLHF. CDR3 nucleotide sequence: TGTGCCAGCAGCCCCCGATCGGGACAGGGTGGATCACCCCTCCACTTT.

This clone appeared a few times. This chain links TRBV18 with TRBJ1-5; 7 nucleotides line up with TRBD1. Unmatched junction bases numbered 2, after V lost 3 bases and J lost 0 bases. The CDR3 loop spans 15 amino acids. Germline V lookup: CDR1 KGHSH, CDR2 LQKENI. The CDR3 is CASSPTGYSNQPQHF. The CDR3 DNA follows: TGTGCCAGCTCACCGACAGGGTATAGCAATCAGCCCCAGCATTTT. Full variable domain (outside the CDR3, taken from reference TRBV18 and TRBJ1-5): NAGVMQNPRHLVRRRGQEARLRCSPMKGHSHVYWYRQLPEEGLKFMVYLQKENIIDESGMPKERFSAEFPKEGPSILRIQQVVRGDSAAYFCASSPTGYSNQPQHFGDGTRLSIL.

In DNA, the CDR3 is TGTGCCAGCAGCTCGACGACAGGGGTCTATGGCTACACCTTC. Amino acid sequence: CASSSTTGVYGYTF. The chain carries TRBV7-2 and TRBJ1-2; 8 bases match TRBD1. J gave up 4 bases and V 4 bases, and 5 bases lay outside the gene matches. This CDR3 has 14 residues. From germline, CDR1 is SGHTA and CDR2 FQGNSA.

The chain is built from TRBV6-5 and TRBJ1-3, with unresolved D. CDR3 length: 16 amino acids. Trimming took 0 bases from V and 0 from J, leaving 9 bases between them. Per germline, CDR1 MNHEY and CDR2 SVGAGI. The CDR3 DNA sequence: TGTGCCAGCAGTTACTCTGGACTGAACTCTGGAAACACCATATATTTT. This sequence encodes CASSYSGLNSGNTIYF.

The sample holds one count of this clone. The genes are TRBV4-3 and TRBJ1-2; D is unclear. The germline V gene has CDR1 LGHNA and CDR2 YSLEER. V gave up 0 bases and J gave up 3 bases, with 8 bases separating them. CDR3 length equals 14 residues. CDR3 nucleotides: TGCGCCAGCAGCCAAGATACCCTAGACTATGGCTACACCTTC. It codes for CASSQDTLDYGYTF.

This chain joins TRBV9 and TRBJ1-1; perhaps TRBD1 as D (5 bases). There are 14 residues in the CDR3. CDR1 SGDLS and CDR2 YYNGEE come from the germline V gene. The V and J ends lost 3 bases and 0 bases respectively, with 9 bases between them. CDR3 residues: CASSADSLNTEAFF. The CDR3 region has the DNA TGTGCCAGCAGCGCCGACAGTCTGAACACTGAAGCTTTCTTT.

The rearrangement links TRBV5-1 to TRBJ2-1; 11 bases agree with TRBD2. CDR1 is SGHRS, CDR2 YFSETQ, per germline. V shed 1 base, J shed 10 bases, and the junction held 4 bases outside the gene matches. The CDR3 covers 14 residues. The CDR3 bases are TGCGCCAGCAGCTTGACTAGCGGGAGAGGGGAGCAGTTCTTC. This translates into CASSLTSGRGEQFF. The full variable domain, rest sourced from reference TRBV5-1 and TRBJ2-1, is KAGVTQTPRYLIKTRGQQVTLSCSPISGHRSVSWYQQTPGQGLQFLFEYFSETQRNKGNFPGRFSGRQFSNSRSEMNVSTLELGDSALYLCASSLTSGRGEQFFGPGTRLTVL.

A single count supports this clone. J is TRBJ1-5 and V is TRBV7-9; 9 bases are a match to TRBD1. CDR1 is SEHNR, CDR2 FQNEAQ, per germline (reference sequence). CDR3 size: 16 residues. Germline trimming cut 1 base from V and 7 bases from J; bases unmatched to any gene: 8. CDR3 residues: CASSLGGQGGGQPQHF. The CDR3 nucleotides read TGTGCCAGCAGCTTAGGGGGACAGGGAGGAGGGCAGCCCCAGCATTTT.

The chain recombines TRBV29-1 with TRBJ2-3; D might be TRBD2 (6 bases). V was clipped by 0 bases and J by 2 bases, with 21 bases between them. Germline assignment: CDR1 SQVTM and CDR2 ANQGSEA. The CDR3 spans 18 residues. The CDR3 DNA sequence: TGCAGCGTTGAAGACCCGGGACTTAAAGTACCAAACACAGATACGCAGTATTTT. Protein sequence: CSVEDPGLKVPNTDTQYF.

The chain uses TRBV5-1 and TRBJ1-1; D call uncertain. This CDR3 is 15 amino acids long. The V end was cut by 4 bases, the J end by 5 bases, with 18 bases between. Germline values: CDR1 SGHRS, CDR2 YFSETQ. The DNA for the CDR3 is TGCGCCAGCAGCCTGGAACATCCGGGGATTACTGAAGCTTTCTTT. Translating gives CASSLEHPGITEAFF.

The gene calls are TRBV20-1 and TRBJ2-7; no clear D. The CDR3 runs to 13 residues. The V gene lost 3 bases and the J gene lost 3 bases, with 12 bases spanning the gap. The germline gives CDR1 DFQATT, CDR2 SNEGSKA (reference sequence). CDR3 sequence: CSASNDKHYEQYF. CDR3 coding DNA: TGCAGTGCTAGTAATGACAAACACTACGAGCAGTACTTC.

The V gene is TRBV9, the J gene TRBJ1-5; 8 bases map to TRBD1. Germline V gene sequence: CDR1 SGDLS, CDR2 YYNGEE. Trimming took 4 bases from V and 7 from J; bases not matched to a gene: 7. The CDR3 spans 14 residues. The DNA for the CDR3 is TGTGCCAGCAGCTCTGGACAGGGAGACCAGCCCCAGCATTTT. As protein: CASSSGQGDQPQHF.

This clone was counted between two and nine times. CDR3 bases: TGTGCCAGCAGTTTATATGCAGGGGGCAAGAAAGCTTTCTTT. This sequence encodes CASSLYAGGKKAFF. The genes are TRBV28 and TRBJ1-1; 8 bases are a match to TRBD1. The length of the CDR3 is 14 residues. After removal of 1 base from V and 9 bases from J, the junction contained 7 bases not matched to a gene. Germline CDR1 and CDR2: MDHEN and SYDVKM.

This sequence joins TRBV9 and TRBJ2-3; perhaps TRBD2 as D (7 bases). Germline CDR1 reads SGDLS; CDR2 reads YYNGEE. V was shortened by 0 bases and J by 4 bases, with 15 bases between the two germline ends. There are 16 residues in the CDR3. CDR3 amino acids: CASSVDVGGPPDTQYF. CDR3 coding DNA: TGTGCCAGCAGCGTAGACGTGGGGGGGCCCCCAGATACGCAGTATTTT.

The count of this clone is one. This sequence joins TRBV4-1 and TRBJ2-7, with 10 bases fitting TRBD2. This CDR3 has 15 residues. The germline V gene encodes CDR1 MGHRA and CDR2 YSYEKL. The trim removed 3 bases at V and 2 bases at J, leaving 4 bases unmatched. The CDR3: CASSQGLATTYEQYF. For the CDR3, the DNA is TGCGCCAGCAGCCAGGGACTAGCGACGACCTACGAGCAGTACTTC.

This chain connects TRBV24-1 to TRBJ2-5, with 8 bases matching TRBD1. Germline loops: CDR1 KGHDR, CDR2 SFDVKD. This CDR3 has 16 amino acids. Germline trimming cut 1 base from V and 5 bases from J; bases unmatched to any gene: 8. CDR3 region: CATSDLYAGGGETQYF. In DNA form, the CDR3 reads TGTGCCACCAGTGATTTATATGCAGGGGGCGGGGAGACCCAGTACTTC.

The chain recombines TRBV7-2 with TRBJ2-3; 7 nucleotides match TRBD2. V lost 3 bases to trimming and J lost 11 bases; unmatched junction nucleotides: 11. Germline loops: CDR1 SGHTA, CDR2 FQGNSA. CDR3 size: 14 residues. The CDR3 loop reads CASSFRRTSERQYF. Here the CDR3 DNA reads TGTGCCAGCAGCTTCCGGAGAACTAGCGAACGGCAGTATTTT.

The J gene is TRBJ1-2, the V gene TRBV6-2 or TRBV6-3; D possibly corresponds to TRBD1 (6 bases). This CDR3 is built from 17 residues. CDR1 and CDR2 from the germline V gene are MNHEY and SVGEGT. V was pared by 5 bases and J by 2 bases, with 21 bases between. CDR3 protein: CASSPFLERQANYGYTF. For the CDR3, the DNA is TGTGCCAGCAGTCCATTTTTGGAAAGACAGGCCAACTATGGCTACACCTTC.

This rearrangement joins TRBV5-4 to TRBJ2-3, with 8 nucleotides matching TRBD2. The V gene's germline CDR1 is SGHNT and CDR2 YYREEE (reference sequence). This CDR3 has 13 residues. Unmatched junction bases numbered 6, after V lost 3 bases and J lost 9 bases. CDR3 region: CASSSAGGGTQYF. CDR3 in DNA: TGTGCCAGCAGCTCTGCGGGGGGAGGCACGCAGTATTTT.

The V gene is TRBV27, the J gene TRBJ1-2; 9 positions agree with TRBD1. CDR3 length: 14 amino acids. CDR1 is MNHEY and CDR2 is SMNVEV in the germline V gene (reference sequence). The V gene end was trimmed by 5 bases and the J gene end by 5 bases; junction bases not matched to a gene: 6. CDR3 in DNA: TGTGCCAGCAGTCACACAGGGGGCTGGTATGGCTACACCTTC. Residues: CASSHTGGWYGYTF.

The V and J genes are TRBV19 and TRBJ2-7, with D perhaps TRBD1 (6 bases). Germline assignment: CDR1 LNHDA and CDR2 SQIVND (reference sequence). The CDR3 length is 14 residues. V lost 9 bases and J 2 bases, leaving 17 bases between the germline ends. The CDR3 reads CASRSGALPYEQYF. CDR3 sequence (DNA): TGTGCCAGCCGATCAGGGGCTCTCCCCTACGAGCAGTACTTC.

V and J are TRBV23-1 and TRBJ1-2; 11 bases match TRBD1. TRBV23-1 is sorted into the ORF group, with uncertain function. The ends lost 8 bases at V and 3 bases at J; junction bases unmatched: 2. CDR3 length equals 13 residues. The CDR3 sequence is CASGQGADYGYTF. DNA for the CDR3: TGCGCCAGCGGACAGGGGGCGGACTATGGCTACACCTTC.

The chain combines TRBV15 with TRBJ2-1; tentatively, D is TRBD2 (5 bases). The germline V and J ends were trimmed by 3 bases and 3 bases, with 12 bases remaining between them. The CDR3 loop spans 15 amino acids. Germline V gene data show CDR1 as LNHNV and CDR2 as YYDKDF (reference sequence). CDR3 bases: TGTGCCACCAGCAGCCAGTCGGGAATCTACAATGAGCAGTTCTTC. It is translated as CATSSQSGIYNEQFF.

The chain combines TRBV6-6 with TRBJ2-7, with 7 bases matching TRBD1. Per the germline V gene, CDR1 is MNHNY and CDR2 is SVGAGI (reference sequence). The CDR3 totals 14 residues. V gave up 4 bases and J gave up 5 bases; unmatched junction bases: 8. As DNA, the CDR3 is TGTGCCAGCAGTTTACAGGGGTTTGGAAACGAGCAGTACTTC. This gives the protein CASSLQGFGNEQYF.

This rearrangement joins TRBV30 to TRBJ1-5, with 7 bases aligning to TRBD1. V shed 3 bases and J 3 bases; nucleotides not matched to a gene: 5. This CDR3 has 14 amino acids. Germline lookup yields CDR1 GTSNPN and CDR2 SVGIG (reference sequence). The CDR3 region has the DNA TGTGCCTGGAGCTCTACAGGGGTCAATCAGCCCCAGCATTTT. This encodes CAWSSTGVNQPQHF.

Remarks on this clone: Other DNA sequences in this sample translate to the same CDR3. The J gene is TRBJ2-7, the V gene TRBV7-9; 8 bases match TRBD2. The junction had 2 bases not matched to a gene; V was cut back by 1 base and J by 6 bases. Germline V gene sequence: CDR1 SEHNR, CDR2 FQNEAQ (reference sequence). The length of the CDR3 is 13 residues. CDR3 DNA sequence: TGTGCCAGCAGCTTAGGTCGGGGGGGCGAGCAGTACTTC. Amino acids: CASSLGRGGEQYF.